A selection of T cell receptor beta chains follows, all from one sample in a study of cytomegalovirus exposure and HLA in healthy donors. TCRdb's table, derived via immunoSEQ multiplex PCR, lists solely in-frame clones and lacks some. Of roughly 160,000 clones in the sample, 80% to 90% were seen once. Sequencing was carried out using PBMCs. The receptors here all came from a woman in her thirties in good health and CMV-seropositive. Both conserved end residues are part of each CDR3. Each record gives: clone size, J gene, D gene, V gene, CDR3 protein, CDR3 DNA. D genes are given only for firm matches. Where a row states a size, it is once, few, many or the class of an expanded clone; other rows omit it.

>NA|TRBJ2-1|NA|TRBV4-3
CASSQDRGAYNEQFF
TGCGCCAGCAGCCAAGATCGGGGGGCATACAATGAGCAGTTCTTC
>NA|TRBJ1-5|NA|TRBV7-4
CASSLSSSQGLKQPQHF
TGTGCCAGCAGCTTAAGTTCCTCACAGGGCCTCAAACAGCCCCAGCATTTT
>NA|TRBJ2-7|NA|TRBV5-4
CASSLPLQGKIPYEQYF
TGTGCCAGCAGCTTGCCATTACAGGGTAAAATTCCCTACGAGCAGTACTTC
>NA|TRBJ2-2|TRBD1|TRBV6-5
CAGRQGANLLGELFF
TGTGCCGGCCGGCAGGGGGCGAATCTACTGGGGGAGCTGTTTTTT
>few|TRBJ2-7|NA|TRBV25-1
CASSGQTYEQYF
TGTGCCAGCAGTGGCCAGACATACGAGCAGTACTTC
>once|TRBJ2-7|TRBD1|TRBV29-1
CSVEDRTGLSYEQYF
TGCAGCGTTGAAGATCGGACAGGCCTCTCCTACGAGCAGTACTTC
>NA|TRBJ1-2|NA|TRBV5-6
CASSLRPGNGYTF
TGTGCCAGCAGCTTGCGACCAGGGAATGGCTACACCTTC
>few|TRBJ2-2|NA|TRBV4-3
CASSQARVEDTGELFF
TGCGCCAGCAGCCAAGCCAGGGTAGAGGACACCGGGGAGCTGTTTTTT
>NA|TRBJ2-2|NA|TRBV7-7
CASSLGQITNTGELFF
TGTGCCAGCAGCTTAGGTCAGATTACAAACACCGGGGAGCTGTTTTTT
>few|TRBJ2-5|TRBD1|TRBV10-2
CASSELDRGTETQYF
TGCGCCAGCAGTGAGCTGGACAGGGGTACGGAGACCCAGTACTTC
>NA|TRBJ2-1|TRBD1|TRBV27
CASSLKGQGRYNEQFF
TGTGCCAGCAGTTTAAAGGGACAGGGGCGTTACAATGAGCAGTTCTTC
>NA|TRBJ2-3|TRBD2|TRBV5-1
CASSSGGGGVPTDTQYF
TGCGCCAGCAGCTCGGGCGGGGGGGGAGTCCCCACAGATACGCAGTATTTT
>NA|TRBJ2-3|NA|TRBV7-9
CASSLQQSTDTQYF
TGTGCCAGCAGCTTACAACAGTCTACAGATACGCAGTATTTT
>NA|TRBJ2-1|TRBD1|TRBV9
CASSLRQGSTYNEQFF
TGTGCCAGCAGCCTTCGACAGGGATCGACCTACAATGAGCAGTTCTTC
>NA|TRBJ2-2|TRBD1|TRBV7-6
CASGQGNTGELFF
TGTGCCAGCGGACAGGGAAACACCGGGGAGCTGTTTTTT
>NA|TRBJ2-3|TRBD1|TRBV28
CASRLKGAYTQYF
TGTGCCAGCAGACTAAAGGGGGCGTATACGCAGTATTTT
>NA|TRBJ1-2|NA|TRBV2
CASTHLRGGAFYGYTF
TGTGCCAGCACACACCTTAGGGGGGGCGCGTTCTATGGCTACACCTTC
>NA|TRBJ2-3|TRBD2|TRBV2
CASSEAYGLAGAGVTDTQYF
TGTGCCAGCAGTGAAGCGTATGGACTAGCGGGGGCCGGGGTGACAGATACGCAGTATTTT
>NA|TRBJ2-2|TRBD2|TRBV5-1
CASSLQRGGTGELFF
TGCGCCAGCAGCTTGCAGCGGGGGGGGACCGGGGAGCTGTTTTTT
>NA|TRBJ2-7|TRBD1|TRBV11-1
CASSLEGQGTYF
TGTGCCAGCAGCTTAGAGGGACAGGGCACGTACTTC
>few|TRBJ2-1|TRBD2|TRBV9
CASSVAWGSGGYNEQFF
TGTGCCAGCAGCGTTGCCTGGGGCAGCGGGGGGTACAATGAGCAGTTCTTC
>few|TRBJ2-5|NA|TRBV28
CASSLRQAWVTQYF
TGTGCCAGCAGTTTAAGGCAGGCCTGGGTGACCCAGTACTTC
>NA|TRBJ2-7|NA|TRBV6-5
CASSYSRLSEQYF
TGTGCCAGCAGTTACTCGCGCTTGAGCGAGCAGTACTTC
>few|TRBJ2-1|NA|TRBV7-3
CASSLAQAIYNEQFF
TGTGCCAGCAGCTTAGCACAGGCCATATACAATGAGCAGTTCTTC
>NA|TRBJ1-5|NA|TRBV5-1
CASSFGGNQPQHF
TGCGCCAGCAGCTTCGGGGGCAATCAGCCCCAGCATTTT
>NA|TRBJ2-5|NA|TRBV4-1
CASSQERQTQEPQYF
TGCGCCAGCAGCCAAGAGAGACAGACCCAAGAGCCCCAGTACTTC
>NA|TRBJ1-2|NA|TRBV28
CASQRQGRDGYTF
TGTGCCAGCCAACGTCAGGGTAGGGATGGCTACACCTTC
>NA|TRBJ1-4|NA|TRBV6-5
CASSYRYRVNEKLFF
TGTGCCAGCAGTTACCGATACAGGGTGAATGAAAAACTGTTTTTT
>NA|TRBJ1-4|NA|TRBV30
CAWQTVGEKLFF
TGTGCCTGGCAGACAGTTGGCGAAAAACTGTTTTTT
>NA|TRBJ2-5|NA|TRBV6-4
CASSEGAGAQQYF
TGTGCCAGCAGTGAAGGTGCGGGGGCCCAGCAGTACTTC
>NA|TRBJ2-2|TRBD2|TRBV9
CASSVLTSGATGSGTGELFF
TGTGCCAGCAGCGTACTTACTAGCGGGGCAACGGGTTCGGGCACCGGGGAGCTGTTTTTT
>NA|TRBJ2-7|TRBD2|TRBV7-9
CASSLADSWRAGTSYEQYF
TGTGCCAGCAGCTTAGCAGATAGCTGGAGAGCGGGGACCTCCTACGAGCAGTACTTC
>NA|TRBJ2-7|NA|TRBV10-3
CAISETGRYSYEQYF
TGTGCCATCAGTGAGACAGGACGCTACAGCTACGAGCAGTACTTC
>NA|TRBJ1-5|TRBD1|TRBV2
CASSEIEGGSNQPQHF
TGTGCCAGCAGTGAGATAGAAGGGGGCTCGAATCAGCCCCAGCATTTT
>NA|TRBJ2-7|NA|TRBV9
CASSVEAGALNEQYF
TGTGCCAGCAGCGTAGAGGCGGGGGCCCTGAACGAGCAGTACTTC
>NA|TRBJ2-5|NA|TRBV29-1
CSVGAGQETQYF
TGCAGCGTTGGGGCTGGGCAAGAGACCCAGTACTTC
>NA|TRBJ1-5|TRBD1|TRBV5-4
CASSLAGTGAGPQHF
TGTGCCAGCAGCTTGGCCGGGACAGGGGCCGGACCCCAGCATTTT
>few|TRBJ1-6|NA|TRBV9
CASSVLGLDSPLHF
TGTGCCAGCAGCGTCCTAGGTTTAGATTCACCCCTCCACTTT
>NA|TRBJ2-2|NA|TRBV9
CASGGGELFF
TGTGCCAGCGGAGGCGGGGAGCTGTTTTTT
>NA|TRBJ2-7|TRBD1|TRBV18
CASSPPDRVFGEQYF
TGTGCCAGCTCACCACCAGACAGGGTATTTGGCGAGCAGTACTTC
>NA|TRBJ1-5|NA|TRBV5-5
CASSLDRVRYNQPQHF
TGTGCCAGCAGCTTGGACAGGGTCCGGTACAATCAGCCCCAGCATTTT
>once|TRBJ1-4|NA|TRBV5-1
CASSSGAHNEKLFF
TGCGCCAGCAGCTCAGGGGCCCATAATGAAAAACTGTTTTTT